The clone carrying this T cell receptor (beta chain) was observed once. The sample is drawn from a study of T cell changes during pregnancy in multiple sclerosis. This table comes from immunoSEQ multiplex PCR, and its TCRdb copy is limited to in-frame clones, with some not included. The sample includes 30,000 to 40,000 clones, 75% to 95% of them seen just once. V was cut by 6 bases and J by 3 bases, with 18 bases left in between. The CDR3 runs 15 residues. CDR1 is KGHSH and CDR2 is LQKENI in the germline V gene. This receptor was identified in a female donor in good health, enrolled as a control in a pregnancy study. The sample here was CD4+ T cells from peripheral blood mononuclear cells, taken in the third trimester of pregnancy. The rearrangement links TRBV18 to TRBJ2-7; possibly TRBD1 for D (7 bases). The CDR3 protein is CASSLRAGGLYEQYF. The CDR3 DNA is TGTGCCAGCTCTCTAAGGGCAGGGGGGCTCTACGAGCAGTACTTC.